This T cell receptor beta chain was sequenced in a study of spatial heterogeneity in lung cancer (dated by TCRdb to between 2019 and 2020). General notes on the study: Samples were obtained from over 70 patients with early-stage, untreated non-small cell lung cancer from the lung TRACERx cohort. The study linked features of the TCR repertoire to counts of nonsynonymous mutations, which were determined by whole-exome sequencing of tumor tissue. TCR alpha and beta repertoires were quantitatively compared across multiple tumor regions, matched nontumor lung and blood in non-small cell lung cancer. Beta-chain transcripts were consistently detected in greater numbers than alpha-chain transcripts, which likely reflected higher beta-chain transcript abundance. Both alpha and beta chains were TCR-sequenced in about 240 tumor regions, under 85 matched nontumor lung samples and some 50 PBMC samples obtained at surgery. In the raw uncorrected reads, each unique combination of TCR and UMI appeared more than ten times on average. Follow-up PBMC samples were sequenced whenever available, with the median time to follow-up being two to three years after resection.

What the authors observed across the whole study: Confirming at a functional level the hypothesis that regional TCRs recognize regional mutations was considered to require additional single-cell paired TCR alpha and beta sequencing. Ubiquitous expanded tumor TCRs were found in blood more often at tumor resection than at routine follow-up. Comparisons of baseline and follow-up blood repertoires included only 14 to 15 patients.

At least ten counts were recorded for this clonotype. Which antigen it targets is not known. No base quality values were provided; no much bigger clone lies one nucleotide off. Library preparation employed 5' RACE. Sequencing took place on a NextSeq 500. In the TCR library protocol, a unique molecular identifier was attached to each TCR cDNA molecule so that PCR and sequencing errors could be corrected. The authors' analysis ran thus. TCR identification, UMI-based error correction and CDR3 extraction were performed with Decombinator tools. TCRs above a frequency of 2 per 1,000, corresponding to the top 1% of the tumor frequency distribution, were defined as expanded. Rényi diversity was computed with the R vegan package after subsampling each repertoire 100 times to 5,000 TCRs. To build CDR3 similarity networks, amino acid triplet string-kernel similarity was used, and CDR3s were connected when their pairwise similarity was above 0.82. TCRdb's own reprocessing of the public reads used fastp at Q25 and MiXCR and kept productive beta chains. One record per CDR3 amino acid sequence lists the most common genes and DNA. TCRdb, not the original authors, processed these V and J calls. The sample records roughly 110,000 distinct CDR3 sequences, 10% to 14% of which are singletons. Approximately 24% of the sample is in the top ten clones.

Its CDR3 holds 14 amino acids, cysteine through phenylalanine. Of all the DNA, just the CDR3 is kept, 42 bases in frame from base 1. V loses 3 bases of germline sequence and J loses 0 bases, and the interval between the two ends is 3 bases. In the germline V gene, CDR1 corresponds to SNHLY and CDR2 to FYNNEI. The time point tag for this specimen amounts to: blood at routine non-recurrence follow-up after resection. For TCR sequencing, whole RNA was extracted from tumor and nontumor lung tissue, or from cryopreserved PBMC samples, and no cell sorting was done. Patients were selected for TCR sequencing only if sufficient RNA was available from at least two tumor regions.

The V and J genes are TRBV2 and TRBJ1-6; no confident D gene assignment can be made. Sequenced here: PBMCs, sampled at follow-up. The source is a female donor with early-stage non-small cell lung cancer. Read as DNA, the sequence is TGTGCCAGCAGTGACGGCTCCTATAATTCACCCCTCCACTTT. Translated, this is CASSDGSYNSPLHF.